Below, one T cell receptor beta chain is given with its context. This clonotype was counted only a few times. The antigen this receptor binds is unknown. No per-base quality is available; no much larger clone lies one base away. From cysteine to phenylalanine, the CDR3 is 16 amino acids long. The DNA shown is the 48-base CDR3, in frame from base 1. For CDR1 and CDR2, the germline V gene lists MNHEY and SVGEGT. Donors were 39 systemically healthy Caucasian individuals from Russia aged roughly 6 to 100 years. Roughly 9.5 milliliters of peripheral blood were drawn from each donor into EDTA-treated Vacutainer tubes. Ficoll-Paque density-gradient centrifugation was used to isolate PBMCs, with at least 6.5 million per sample. Total RNA, at least 5.5 micrograms per sample, was extracted from PBMCs with Trizol reagent. The percentages of naive CD45RAhigh/CD27high T cells were determined by flow cytometry on a PBMC aliquot from every donor.

Libraries came from 5' RACE. Sequencing instrument: Illumina HiSeq 2500. A second about 7 to 11 cycle PCR used a sample-barcoded 5' primer and a J-beta primer mix. A unique molecular identifier was introduced onto each TCR beta cDNA molecule by a template-switch 5' adaptor carrying 12 random nucleotides. Each sample yielded at least 2.5 million CDR3-containing paired-end reads. First-strand cDNA was synthesized from all RNA with the Mint cDNA synthesis kit, primed by a TRBC-specific oligonucleotide. All cDNA was treated with uracil-DNA glycosylase and then went through a first 18-cycle PCR with the universal primers M1SS and BC2_uni_R. The published analysis was carried out like this. For normalization, 1 million high-quality reads, each with a distinct molecular identifier, were randomly selected from each sample. Reads sharing molecular identifiers were discarded rather than binned into consensus sequences. CDR3 identification, clonotype clustering and error correction used MiTCR with a Q25 quality threshold and the strictest error-elimination algorithm. A nonparametric unseen species model with Euler transformation was used to estimate a lower bound on total TCR beta diversity. In TCRdb, the public reads were trimmed at Q25 with fastp and aligned with MiXCR, with productive beta chains retained. A single entry per CDR3 protein holds the most common genes and DNA from its merged rows. TCRdb, not the authors, supplied the V and J calls. Present in this sample are some 1.5 million distinct CDR3 sequences, under 30% of which were seen just once. The leading ten clones occupy over 7% of the sample.

The sample originates from a study of blood T cells in healthy people across ages (dated by TCRdb to 2014 to 2015). At the level of the whole study: Template switching captured roughly one uniquely barcoded TCR beta cDNA molecule per two T cells in model experiments. The study measured age-related changes in TCR beta repertoire diversity using deep sequencing normalized with unique cDNA molecular identifiers. Using the same blood draw, the study looked at two additional independent replicas of 1 million unique cDNA reads for two donors, one aged 18 to 29 and the other aged 80 or older. The donors were split into four age groups: young (average around 16 years), middle-aged (roughly 39), aged (roughly 60) and long-lived (under 85). Donors of different ages were randomly distributed across sequencing lanes to avoid experimental bias.

Summary of the overall study and its limitations: Compared with the aged group, more naive CD4+ T cells, fewer expanded clones and increased TCR diversity were shown by the long-lived group, suggesting age selection. Because profiling used bulk unsorted PBMCs, naive and antigen-experienced compartments could not be compared conclusively. Donor CMV infection status was unknown, potentially confounding age-related changes in expanded clonotypes. Estimates of total diversity based on one million sequenced T cells were regarded as lower bounds and as underestimates. Observed TCR beta diversity per million T cells fell roughly linearly with age, and a significant reduction was already apparent by age around 44. The percentage of naive T cells measured by flow cytometry correlated strongly with observed TCR beta diversity.

This clonotype originated in a woman aged 30 to 39 in good health. Recombination connected TRBV6-2 or TRBV6-3 to TRBJ1-6; the D region possibly corresponds to TRBD1 (6 bases align). Sequenced input: blood. Here is the DNA: TGTGCTTCAGCGGGGGGGAAGACAGGAAGGGGTTCACCCCTCCACTTT. The resulting protein is CASAGGKTGRGSPLHF.